This is a list of T cell receptor beta chains from one sample in a study of cytomegalovirus exposure and HLA in healthy donors. Repertoires were generated with immunoSEQ multiplex PCR, while TCRdb's copy carries only in-frame clones and drops some. Of around 140,000 clones listed, 55% to 75% are singletons. Sequenced sample: PBMCs. Source of these receptors: a man aged 50-59 years in good health and CMV-seropositive. Each CDR3 is given with its conserved first and last residue. A D gene is named only where the DNA matches it firmly. Expanded clones get a size class; other rows say once, few or many, or leave the size out.

>once|TRBJ2-1|-|TRBV7-9
TGTTCCAGCAGCCTGGGGGGATTCAATGAGCAGTTCTTC
CSSSLGGFNEQFF
>-|TRBJ2-1|TRBD1|TRBV4-3
TGCGCCAGCAGCCAAGTACTAGGGGGCTATGAGCAGTTCTTC
CASSQVLGGYEQFF
>few|TRBJ2-3|-|TRBV12-5
TGTGCTAGTGGTCCTTCACAGGGCACAGATACGCAGTATTTT
CASGPSQGTDTQYF
>-|TRBJ2-3|-|TRBV6-5
TGTGCCAGCTCCCCTCGGGGGAGGTTTACAGATACGCAGTATTTT
CASSPRGRFTDTQYF
>-|TRBJ1-1|TRBD1|TRBV5-6
TGTGCCAGCATCCACTCACCCGGACAGGGGTCCACTGAAGCTTTCTTT
CASIHSPGQGSTEAFF
>once|TRBJ2-7|TRBD1|TRBV5-6
TGTGCCAGCAGCACTCGGACAGGGGTGAATTACGAGCAGTACTTC
CASSTRTGVNYEQYF
>few|TRBJ2-3|TRBD2|TRBV28
TGTGCCAGCAGTCCCTCCGGGGGGGTAAGCACAGATACGCAGTATTTT
CASSPSGGVSTDTQYF
>-|TRBJ1-1|-|TRBV11-3
TGTGCCAGCAGCTTAGAACCCCGGCGACATGAAGCTTTCTTT
CASSLEPRRHEAFF
>few|TRBJ2-5|-|TRBV7-2
TGTGCCAGCAGCTTAGCCCTAGCGCGACAAGAGACCCAGTACTTC
CASSLALARQETQYF
>-|TRBJ1-4|-|TRBV5-1
TGCGCCAGCAGCTTGTTGGGGGGGCCTAATGAAAAACTGTTTTTT
CASSLLGGPNEKLFF
>few|TRBJ2-7|-|TRBV18
TGTGCCAGCTCACCTGGACTTTCCTACGAGCAGTACTTC
CASSPGLSYEQYF
>-|TRBJ2-7|TRBD2|TRBV7-2
TGTGCCAGCAGCTCCTCTAGCGGTGCCTACGAGCAGTACTTC
CASSSSSGAYEQYF
>-|TRBJ1-6|-|TRBV6-1
TGTGCCAGCACTCTACGGCGGGATAATTCACCCCTCCACTTT
CASTLRRDNSPLHF
>few|TRBJ1-2|-|TRBV7-8
TGTGCCAGCAGCTCAACAGGGTCTGGCTACACCTTC
CASSSTGSGYTF
>-|TRBJ2-1|-|TRBV2
TGTGCCAGCAGCGGAGGGAGGACGGCCTACAATGAGCAGTTCTTC
CASSGGRTAYNEQFF
>-|TRBJ2-7|TRBD2|TRBV10-3
TGTGCCATCAGTGAAGGGAGGGGCTCCTACGAGCAGTACTTC
CAISEGRGSYEQYF
>-|TRBJ1-1|-|TRBV16
TGTGCCAGCAGCCCCCGGACTTCAGCGAACACTGAAGCTTTCTTT
CASSPRTSANTEAFF
>-|TRBJ1-2|-|TRBV6-4
TGTGCCAGCAGTGCCATGGGGGGTACTAACTATGGCTACACCTTC
CASSAMGGTNYGYTF
>few|TRBJ1-6|-|TRBV27
TGTGCCAGCAGCCACTCCCCCGCGAGCTCCTATAATTCACCCCTCCACTTT
CASSHSPASSYNSPLHF
>few|TRBJ2-5|-|TRBV7-9
TGTGCCAGCTCCGGGTCCACAGAGACCCAGTACTTC
CASSGSTETQYF
>-|TRBJ1-2|TRBD1|TRBV6-5
TGTGCCAGCAGTTCCTCCGGACAGGGCGACTATGGCTACACCTTC
CASSSSGQGDYGYTF
>-|TRBJ2-2|TRBD2|TRBV7-2
TGTGCCAGCAGCCGACAAGGACTAGCGGGAATGGGGTGGACCGGGGAGCTGTTTTTT
CASSRQGLAGMGWTGELFF
>-|TRBJ2-1|TRBD2|TRBV7-9
TGTGCCAGCAGTCCTAGGCCTAGCGGAGGTGAGCAGTTCTTC
CASSPRPSGGEQFF
>once|TRBJ1-1|TRBD1|TRBV5-1
TGCGCCAGCAGCTTGGCGTGGGACAGGCTTAACACTGAAGCTTTCTTT
CASSLAWDRLNTEAFF
>-|TRBJ2-7|-|TRBV7-6
TGTGCCAGCACGTCCGGGGACTACGAGCAGTACTTC
CASTSGDYEQYF
>-|TRBJ2-3|-|TRBV2
TGTGCCAGCAGTGACCTTGACTTTTTCACAGATACGCAGTATTTT
CASSDLDFFTDTQYF
>-|TRBJ1-2|TRBD1|TRBV7-2
TGTGCCAGCAGGGACGGGACAGGGGGAAGGAACTATGGCTACACCTTC
CASRDGTGGRNYGYTF
>-|TRBJ1-3|TRBD1|TRBV19
TGTGCCAGTCGGGGACAGGACCTCTCTGGAAACACCATATATTTT
CASRGQDLSGNTIYF
>-|TRBJ2-7|TRBD1|TRBV7-6
TGTGCCAGCAGCTCAAAACAGGGGAACGAGCAGTACTTC
CASSSKQGNEQYF
>-|TRBJ1-4|TRBD1|TRBV5-1
TGCGCCAGCAGCTTGGAGGGACAGGGTACGAACGAAAAACTGTTTTTT
CASSLEGQGTNEKLFF
>-|TRBJ1-2|TRBD1|TRBV27
TGTGCCAGCAGTTGGGGGACAGGGGGTGGCTACACCTTC
CASSWGTGGGYTF
>few|TRBJ2-1|-|TRBV12-5
TGTGCTAGTGGCATGGGGCAGTCCTACAATGAGCAGTTCTTC
CASGMGQSYNEQFF
>-|TRBJ1-5|TRBD1|TRBV2
TGTGCCAGCAGTCTGGACAGGGACAATCAGCCCCAGCATTTT
CASSLDRDNQPQHF
>-|TRBJ1-4|-|TRBV27
TGTGCCAGCAGATTACGGTCCCTAAAACAGGGAGTGGGCGAAAAACTGTTTTTT
CASRLRSLKQGVGEKLFF
>-|TRBJ1-6|-|TRBV6-4
TGTGCCAGCAGCACAGGGAGGGATTCACCCCTCCACTTT
CASSTGRDSPLHF
>few|TRBJ2-2|-|TRBV4-1
TGCGCCAGCAGCCAAGATCCGGCGGGCACCGGGGAGCTGTTTTTT
CASSQDPAGTGELFF
>-|TRBJ2-7|-|TRBV25-1
TGTGCCAGCAGTGCTTGGACTCGCTCCTACGAGCAGTACTTC
CASSAWTRSYEQYF
>-|TRBJ1-1|TRBD1|TRBV5-4
TGTGCCAGCATCTCGACCCTCGGGACAGGGGGCTCTGAAGCTTTCTTT
CASISTLGTGGSEAFF
>-|TRBJ1-4|-|TRBV4-2
TGTGCCAGCAGCCAAGGGGACACGGCAACTAATGAAAAACTGTTTTTT
CASSQGDTATNEKLFF
>-|TRBJ2-7|TRBD1|TRBV11-2
TGTGCCAGCAGCTTCCCGGGACAGCACTACGAGCAGTACTTC
CASSFPGQHYEQYF
>-|TRBJ2-2|TRBD2|TRBV11-3
TGTGCCAGCAGCTTACACGGGGGGAGCGGGGAGCTGTTTTTT
CASSLHGGSGELFF